The clone carrying this T cell receptor (beta chain) came up many times. By flow cytometry, patients selected for sequencing had shown an expansion of CD8+CD57+ cells. This entry belongs to a study of CD8+CD57+ T cells in acquired aplastic anemia. Germline lookup yields CDR1 SEHNR and CDR2 FQNEAQ (reference sequence). This CDR3 spans 13 amino acids. The template used for profiling TCR beta VDJ and CDR3 was genomic DNA. Each CDR3 protein is one row after TCRdb ran MiXCR on the reads. The sample contains approximately 190,000 distinct CDR3 sequences, 48% of which appear only once. The sample comprised sorted CD4+, CD8+, or CD8+CD57+ T cells (not recorded which) from PBMCs. The sequence came from a human donor with aplastic anemia. V gene TRBV7-9 combines with J gene TRBJ1-4, with 12 nucleotides matching TRBD1. CDR3 in DNA: TGTGCGGGGACAGGGGGCTCTAATGAAAAACTGTTTTTT. The encoded protein is CAGTGGSNEKLFF.